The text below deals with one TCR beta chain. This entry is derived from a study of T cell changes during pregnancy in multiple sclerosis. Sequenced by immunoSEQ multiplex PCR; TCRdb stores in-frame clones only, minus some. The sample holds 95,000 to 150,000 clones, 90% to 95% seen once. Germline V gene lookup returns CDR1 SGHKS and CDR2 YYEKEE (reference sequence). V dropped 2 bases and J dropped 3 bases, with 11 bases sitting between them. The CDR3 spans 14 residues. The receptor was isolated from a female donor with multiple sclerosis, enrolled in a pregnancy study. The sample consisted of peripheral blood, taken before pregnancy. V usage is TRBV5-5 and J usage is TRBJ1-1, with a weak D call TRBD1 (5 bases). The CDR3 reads CASSFRTTYTEAFF. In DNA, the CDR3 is TGTGCCAGCAGCTTTCGGACAACGTACACTGAAGCTTTCTTT. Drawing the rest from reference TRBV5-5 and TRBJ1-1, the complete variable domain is DAGVTQSPTHLIKTRGQQVTLRCSPISGHKSVSWYQQVLGQGPQFIFQYYEKEERGRGNFPDRFSARQFPNYSSELNVNALLLGDSALYLCASSFRTTYTEAFFGQGTRLTVV.